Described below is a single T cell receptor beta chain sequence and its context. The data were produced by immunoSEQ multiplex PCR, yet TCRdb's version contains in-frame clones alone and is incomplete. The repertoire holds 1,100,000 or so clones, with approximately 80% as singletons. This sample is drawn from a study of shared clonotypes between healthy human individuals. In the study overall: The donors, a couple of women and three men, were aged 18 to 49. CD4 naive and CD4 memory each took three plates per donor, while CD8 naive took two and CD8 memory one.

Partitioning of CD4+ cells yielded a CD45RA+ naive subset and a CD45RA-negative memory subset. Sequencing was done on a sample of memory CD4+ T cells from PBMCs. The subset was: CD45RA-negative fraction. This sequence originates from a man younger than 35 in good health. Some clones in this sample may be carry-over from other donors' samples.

CDR3 sequence reads: CASSLAGGIYEQYF. The CDR3 DNA is TGTGCCAGCAGCTTAGCGGGAGGGATCTACGAGCAGTACTTC. The chain couples TRBV7-9 to TRBJ2-7, with 7 nucleotides matching TRBD2. The CDR3 loop spans 14 amino acids. Germline CDR1 SEHNR, CDR2 FQNEAQ (reference sequence). V shed 0 bases and J 3 bases; nucleotides not matched to a gene: 2.